This T cell receptor (beta chain) was identified during a study of OX40 agonist ivuxolimab in advanced cancers. TCRdb's copy holds only in-frame clones and misses some; the assay was immunoSEQ multiplex PCR. Of about 100,000 clones in the sample, 90% to 96% are singletons; the top ten hold 2%. Trimming at V came to 4 bases and at J to 3 bases, leaving 2 bases not matched to a gene. This CDR3 is built from 14 residues. The V gene's germline CDR1 is MNHEY and CDR2 SVGAGI. This chain uses TRBV6-5 with TRBJ2-2; the match to TRBD1 covers 7 bases. This clonotype originated in an adult with an advanced solid tumor such as melanoma, head and neck, liver or kidney cancer. Sequencing was performed on CD4+ or CD8+ T cells sorted from blood, taken in a trial of the OX40 agonist ivuxolimab. For the CDR3, the DNA is TGTGCCAGCAGTTCCGGGACAGACACCGGGGAGCTGTTTTTT. This gives the protein CASSSGTDTGELFF.